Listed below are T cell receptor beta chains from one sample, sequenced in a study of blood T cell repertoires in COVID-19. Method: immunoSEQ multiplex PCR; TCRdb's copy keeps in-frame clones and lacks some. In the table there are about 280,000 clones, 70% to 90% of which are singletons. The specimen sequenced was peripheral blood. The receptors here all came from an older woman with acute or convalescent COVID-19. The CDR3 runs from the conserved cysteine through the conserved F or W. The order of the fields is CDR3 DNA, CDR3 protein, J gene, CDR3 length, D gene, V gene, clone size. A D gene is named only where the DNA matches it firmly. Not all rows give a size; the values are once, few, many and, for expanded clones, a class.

TGTGCCAGCAGCTGGGGACAGGGGACCTACGAGCAGTACTTC	CASSWGQGTYEQYF	TRBJ2-7	14	TRBD1	TRBV11-2	once
TGTGCCAGCAGCCAAGATTACCGCGACACTGAAGCTTTCTTT	CASSQDYRDTEAFF	TRBJ1-1	14	-	TRBV14	-
TGTGCCAGCTCACCACGGCTGGGACTAGCGGGGTATTTGGAGACCCAGTACTTC	CASSPRLGLAGYLETQYF	TRBJ2-5	18	TRBD2	TRBV18	-
TGTGCCAGCAGCTTAGATCGAGGGAGCACTGAAGCTTTCTTT	CASSLDRGSTEAFF	TRBJ1-1	14	-	TRBV11-2	-
TGTGCCACCAGCAGTGGGGGCAGAGTCTACGAGCAGTACTTC	CATSSGGRVYEQYF	TRBJ2-7	14	-	TRBV15	few
TGTGCCAGCAGCTTGGTTACCTACGAGCAGTACTTC	CASSLVTYEQYF	TRBJ2-7	12	-	TRBV5-6	-
TGTGCCACCAGTTCAACTAGCGGCAATCAAGAGACCCAGTACTTC	CATSSTSGNQETQYF	TRBJ2-5	15	TRBD2	TRBV24-1	-
TGCGCCAGCAGCTTGGGCCGACAGGGGCAGTCACCCCTCCACTTT	CASSLGRQGQSPLHF	TRBJ1-6	15	TRBD1	TRBV5-1	-
TGTGCCAGCAGCTTAAGGAGCACTGAAGCTTTCTTT	CASSLRSTEAFF	TRBJ1-1	12	-	TRBV13	once
TGTGCCAGCAGCTTAGGAGAGAGAACGGTTGAAAAACTGTTTTTT	CASSLGERTVEKLFF	TRBJ1-4	15	-	TRBV7-9	-
TGTGCCTGCCGGAGGGCTCGGGAAGCTTTCTTT	CACRRAREAFF	TRBJ1-1	11	-	TRBV25-1	-
TGTGCCAGCAGTCAGTTGTACGAGCAGTACTTC	CASSQLYEQYF	TRBJ2-7	11	-	TRBV3-1/TRBV3-2	-
TGTGCCAGCAGTCTCCAGTCAGGGGGGACTGAAAAACTGTTTTTT	CASSLQSGGTEKLFF	TRBJ1-4	15	TRBD1	TRBV3-1/TRBV3-2	-
TGTGCCAGCAGCCAGAGGCGGTCTAATTCACCCCTCCACTTT	CASSQRRSNSPLHF	TRBJ1-6	14	-	TRBV3-1/TRBV3-2	-
TGTGCCAGCACAACCCTCCACTTT	CASTTLHF	TRBJ1-6	8	-	TRBV6-7	once
TGTGCCAGCAGCGCACAGGGCACCGGGGAGCTGTTTTTT	CASSAQGTGELFF	TRBJ2-2	13	-	TRBV9	once
TGTGCCAGCAGCTTAGATGGGGCGGCAGTCTATGGCTACACCTTC	CASSLDGAAVYGYTF	TRBJ1-2	15	-	TRBV7-9	-
TGTGCCAGCAGCTTCGAGGGGGCGATTCAGTACTTC	CASSFEGAIQYF	TRBJ2-4	12	TRBD1	TRBV7-9	-
TGTGCCAGCAGTTACTCGGGGCATGAAAAACTGTTTTTT	CASSYSGHEKLFF	TRBJ1-4	13	-	TRBV6-5	few
TGTGCCACCAGTGACCCCAACAGGGCTGGAAACACCATATATTTT	CATSDPNRAGNTIYF	TRBJ1-3	15	-	TRBV24-1	-
TGTGCTAGTGGTACCCGGACAGGCCGCAATCAGCCCCAGCATTTT	CASGTRTGRNQPQHF	TRBJ1-5	15	TRBD1	TRBV12-5	-
TGTGCCAGCAGTTTAGGGGGAGTTCAGCCCCAGCATTTT	CASSLGGVQPQHF	TRBJ1-5	13	-	TRBV12-3/TRBV12-4	-
TGCAGTGCCCCTCTTGGAAACACCATATATTTT	CSAPLGNTIYF	TRBJ1-3	11	-	TRBV20-1	-
TGTGCCAGCTCACCCCCGACAGGAGTGGAGACCCAGTACTTC	CASSPPTGVETQYF	TRBJ2-5	14	-	TRBV18	-
TGTGCCAGCAGCTTACTTGTGAGCGGCAATTCACCCCTCCACTTT	CASSLLVSGNSPLHF	TRBJ1-6	15	-	TRBV7-2	-
TGTGCCAGCAGCTCACGACTAGCGGGGCACACAGATACGCAGTATTTT	CASSSRLAGHTDTQYF	TRBJ2-3	16	TRBD2	TRBV5-4	-
TGTGCCAGTAGTGATACGGGCACTGAAGCTTTCTTT	CASSDTGTEAFF	TRBJ1-1	12	-	TRBV19	-
TGCGCCAGCAGCTCAGGACAGGTACGAGACGAGACCCAGTACTTC	CASSSGQVRDETQYF	TRBJ2-5	15	TRBD1	TRBV5-1	-
TGTGCCAGTAGCCCACCTCACCCCGGGACAGCTTATAGCAATCAGCCCCAGCATTTT	CASSPPHPGTAYSNQPQHF	TRBJ1-5	19	TRBD1	TRBV19	-
TGTGCCAGCAGCCCAGGGACAGGGGTGAATGGAGAGACCCAGTACTTC	CASSPGTGVNGETQYF	TRBJ2-5	16	TRBD1	TRBV9	-
TGTGCCAGTAGTATAGTAGGGGTGGGGAGCAATCAGCCCCAGCATTTT	CASSIVGVGSNQPQHF	TRBJ1-5	16	-	TRBV19	-
TGTGCCAGCAGCCACTCCGGGACAGGGAGAGGCAATGAGCAGTTCTTC	CASSHSGTGRGNEQFF	TRBJ2-1	16	TRBD1	TRBV3-1/TRBV3-2	-
TGTGCCTGGAGTGCGGCAGGCCTTGGCAATCAGCCCCAGCATTTT	CAWSAAGLGNQPQHF	TRBJ1-5	15	-	TRBV30	-
TGCGCCAGCAGCTTAACAGGGTCGGCCGGGGAGCTGTTTTTT	CASSLTGSAGELFF	TRBJ2-2	14	-	TRBV5-1	-
TGTGCCAGCAGCCAAGGGCAGGGTAGTAATTCACCCCTCCACTTT	CASSQGQGSNSPLHF	TRBJ1-6	15	-	TRBV4-2	-
TGTGCCAGCAGCCAATCCCCAGGACTAGCTCCCGGGGGGGAGACCCAGTACTTC	CASSQSPGLAPGGETQYF	TRBJ2-5	18	TRBD2	TRBV3-1/TRBV3-2	-
TGTGCCAGCTCACCAAAGGGACAGGGGATAGGAAAAGAGCAGTTCTTC	CASSPKGQGIGKEQFF	TRBJ2-1	16	TRBD1	TRBV18	-
TGTGCCAGCAGCTACGGGGTCGAAAAACTGTTTTTT	CASSYGVEKLFF	TRBJ1-4	12	-	TRBV2	-
TGTGCCAGCTCACCAGGTAGCGCCGGGTTTTACGAGCAGTACTTC	CASSPGSAGFYEQYF	TRBJ2-7	15	-	TRBV18	-
TGTGCCAGCTCACCAAACAGGGCCTCCTACAATGAGCAGTTCTTC	CASSPNRASYNEQFF	TRBJ2-1	15	-	TRBV18	few
TGTGCCATCAGGGAAGTGAGAGCGGACACCATATATTTT	CAIREVRADTIYF	TRBJ1-3	13	-	TRBV10-3	-
TGCGCCAGCAGCTCCCGACTAGCGGGGGGGTACAATGAGCAGTTCTTC	CASSSRLAGGYNEQFF	TRBJ2-1	16	TRBD2	TRBV5-1	-
TGTGCCAGCAGCTTGCTTAGGGGGAATTCACCCCTCCACTTT	CASSLLRGNSPLHF	TRBJ1-6	14	-	TRBV5-6	-
TGTGCCAGCAGCCCCACAGGGAATTCACCCCTCCACTTT	CASSPTGNSPLHF	TRBJ1-6	13	-	TRBV6-4	-
TGTGCCAGTAGTATTAATTTCCCCCGAGGTAGCGGGGGCCTCTACAATGAGCAGTTCTTC	CASSINFPRGSGGLYNEQFF	TRBJ2-1	20	TRBD2	TRBV19	-
TGTGCCAGCAGCTCCCTCCCAGGGGAAGGTGGATCACCCCTCCACTTT	CASSSLPGEGGSPLHF	TRBJ1-6	16	-	TRBV11-2	-
TGTGCCAGCAGCTTCGGGACTAGCGGGGGGATTTACAATGAGCAGTTCTTC	CASSFGTSGGIYNEQFF	TRBJ2-1	17	TRBD2	TRBV9	once
TGTGCCAGCTCCGAAACTAGCGGGGATTACAATGAGCAGTTCTTC	CASSETSGDYNEQFF	TRBJ2-1	15	TRBD2	TRBV6-5	-
TGTGCCAGCAGCGTAGCAGGGGGGTGGGAGACCCAGTACTTC	CASSVAGGWETQYF	TRBJ2-5	14	-	TRBV9	-
TGTGCCAGCAGTTTCACTAGCGCAGATACGCAGTATTTT	CASSFTSADTQYF	TRBJ2-3	13	TRBD2	TRBV27	-
TGTGCCACCAGTGGCCTGGGGGCAAGTGGCTACACCTTC	CATSGLGASGYTF	TRBJ1-2	13	-	TRBV24-1	-
TGTGCCAGCAGTGAATTAATCGCAGGGGGCTGGAACACCATATATTTT	CASSELIAGGWNTIYF	TRBJ1-3	16	TRBD1	TRBV6-1	-
TGTGCCACCTCCGCAGCGGGGGAAGAGACCCAGTACTTC	CATSAAGEETQYF	TRBJ2-5	13	TRBD2	TRBV11-1	few
TGTGCCAGTAGTGCCGGGACAGGGGTGTCCGAGCAGTACTTC	CASSAGTGVSEQYF	TRBJ2-7	14	TRBD1	TRBV19	-
TGTGCCAGTAGCGTCCTCGGGGGTAACACTGAAGCTTTCTTT	CASSVLGGNTEAFF	TRBJ1-1	14	-	TRBV19	few
TGTGCCAGCAGACAGGACTATGGCTACACCTTC	CASRQDYGYTF	TRBJ1-2	11	-	TRBV6-5	-
TGTGCCAGCTCACCAAGCCAGGGGGAGAATGGCTACACCTTC	CASSPSQGENGYTF	TRBJ1-2	14	TRBD1	TRBV18	-
TGTGCCATCAGTGGTGGGGTAGCGGGGGGAGAGACCCAGTACTTC	CAISGGVAGGETQYF	TRBJ2-5	15	TRBD2	TRBV10-3	-
TGTGCCAGCAGCCGGGACAGACGAAGTTCACCCCTCCACTTT	CASSRDRRSSPLHF	TRBJ1-6	14	TRBD1	TRBV11-1	-